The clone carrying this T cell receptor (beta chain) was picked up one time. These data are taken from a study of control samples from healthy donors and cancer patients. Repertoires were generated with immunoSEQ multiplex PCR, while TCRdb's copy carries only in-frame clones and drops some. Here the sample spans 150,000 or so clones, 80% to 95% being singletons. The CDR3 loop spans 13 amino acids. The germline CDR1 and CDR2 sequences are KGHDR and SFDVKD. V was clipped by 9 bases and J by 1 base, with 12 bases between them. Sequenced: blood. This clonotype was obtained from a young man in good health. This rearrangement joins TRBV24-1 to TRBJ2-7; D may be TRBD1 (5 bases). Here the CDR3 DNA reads TGTGCCACCTCAAGGGGCTGGTCCTACGAGCAGTACTTC. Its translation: CATSRGWSYEQYF.